Presented here are 25 T cell receptor beta chains from one specimen sequenced in a study of T-cell memory formation after mild COVID-19. In TCRdb, the 5' RACE reads were re-called with MiXCR into one record per CDR3 protein. This table has roughly 620,000 distinct CDR3 sequences, over 15% appearing once. Sequenced sample: PBMCs or a T cell subset sorted from them (not recorded which). The receptors shown here come from an adult woman who had mild COVID-19 (a few samples of this study predate the infection). Cell type and time point are not known.

The CDR3, as DNA: TGTGCCAGCAGTGAAGATGGCACTTACTCACCCCTCCACTTT. Translating gives CASSEDGTYSPLHF. The chain is built from TRBV2 and TRBJ1-6; D is unresolved. The CDR3 contains 14 residues. Germline V gives CDR1 SNHLY, CDR2 FYNNEI. Trimming pared 1 base from V and 10 bases from J, leaving 11 bases between.

This clonotype has a count of ten or more. V and J are TRBV25-1 and TRBJ2-2; TRBD1 aligns across 7 bases. Germline V lookup: CDR1 MGHDK, CDR2 SYGVNS. The CDR3 extends over 16 amino acids. The V gene end was trimmed by 3 bases and the J gene end by 2 bases; junction bases not matched to a gene: 6. CDR3 nucleotides: TGTGCCAGCAGTGATTTGACAGGGCCCAACACCGGGGAGCTGTTTTTT. Amino acids: CASSDLTGPNTGELFF.

V usage is TRBV7-8 and J usage is TRBJ1-5; no reliable D call. Germline CDR1 is SGHVS and CDR2 is FQNEAQ. V was clipped by 5 bases and J by 0 bases, with 11 bases between them. This CDR3 is built from 15 residues. As DNA, the CDR3 is TGTGCCAGCAGCGAAAGGTGGACTAGCAATCAGCCCCAGCATTTT. It encodes CASSERWTSNQPQHF. The variable domain in full, completed from reference TRBV7-8 and TRBJ1-5, reads GAGVSQSPRYKVAKRGQDVALRCDPISGHVSLFWYQQALGQGPEFLTYFQNEAQLDKSGLPSDRFFAERPEGSVSTLKIQRTQQEDSAVYLCASSERWTSNQPQHFGDGTRLSIL.

The chain recombines TRBV12-3 or TRBV12-4 with TRBJ2-3; D is uncertain. Trimming cost V 5 bases and J 8 bases, with 11 bases left between them. This CDR3 is built from 12 residues. The CDR3 protein is CASSLDLGTQYF. CDR3 DNA: TGTGCCAGCAGTCTGGACCTCGGTACGCAGTATTTT.

J is TRBJ2-1 and V is TRBV5-4, with 10 nucleotides matching TRBD2. Germline loops: CDR1 SGHNT, CDR2 YYREEE (reference sequence). The V segment lost 4 bases and the J segment 2 bases; nucleotides outside the gene matches: 6. The CDR3 length is 16 residues. The CDR3 region is CASSNKRGGPYNEQFF. As DNA, the CDR3 is TGTGCCAGCAGCAATAAGCGGGGGGGGCCCTACAATGAGCAGTTCTTC.

The CDR3 loop is CARKIANYGYTF. Written as DNA, the CDR3 is TGTGCCAGAAAAATAGCTAACTATGGCTACACCTTC. V and J are TRBV2 and TRBJ1-2, with D hard to call. V was cut by 9 bases and J by 0 bases, with 8 bases left in between. The CDR3 sequence is 12 residues long. Germline V gene sequence: CDR1 SNHLY, CDR2 FYNNEI. The entire variable domain, with the rest obtained from reference TRBV2 and TRBJ1-2, is as follows: EPEVTQTPSHQVTQMGQEVILRCVPISNHLYFYWYRQILGQKVEFLVSFYNNEISEKSEIFDDQFSVERPDGSNFTLKIRSTKLEDSAMYFCARKIANYGYTFGSGTRLTVV.

This clonotype was seen only a few times. V usage is TRBV30 and J usage is TRBJ1-1; TRBD1 is a possible D gene (6 bases). This CDR3 comprises 14 residues. Trimming pared 3 bases from V and 7 bases from J, leaving 18 bases between. The V gene's germline CDR1 is GTSNPN and CDR2 SVGIG (reference sequence). For the CDR3, the DNA is TGTGCCTGGAGGAAGTCAGGGGTGGGCGTTGAAGCTTTCTTT. Amino acid sequence: CAWRKSGVGVEAFF.

This sequence joins TRBV6-5 and TRBJ1-2; D gene ambiguous. The CDR3 consists of 14 residues. Germline values: CDR1 MNHEY, CDR2 SVGAGI. V was trimmed by 2 bases and J by 6 bases, leaving 13 bases between them. DNA of the CDR3: TGTGCCAGCAGTTACCTAGGGTCCTGGGATGGCTACACCTTC. Translated: CASSYLGSWDGYTF.

The V call is TRBV7-9, the J call TRBJ1-1; D possibly corresponds to TRBD1 (5 bases). The CDR3 runs 13 residues. Germline V CDR1 and CDR2: SEHNR, FQNEAQ (reference sequence). Trimming removed 1 base from V and 6 bases from J, with 9 bases in between. The CDR3 sequence is CASSLVTDAEAFF. In DNA, the CDR3 is TGTGCCAGCAGCTTAGTGACAGACGCTGAAGCTTTCTTT.

The rearrangement uses TRBV15 and TRBJ1-1; D unclear. From germline, CDR1 is LNHNV and CDR2 YYDKDF (reference sequence). V was pared by 10 bases and J by 5 bases, with 14 bases between. The length of the CDR3 is 12 residues. In nucleotides, the CDR3 is TGTGCCATCGAGGGAAGTAGTACTGAAGCTTTCTTT. The encoded protein is CAIEGSSTEAFF.

The J gene is TRBJ2-7, the V gene TRBV12-3 or TRBV12-4; the D is unclear. The V gene lost 3 bases and the J gene lost 0 bases, with 9 bases spanning the gap. This CDR3 contains 14 residues. The CDR3 DNA follows: TGTGCCAGCAGTTTTATGGGCACCTCCTACGAGCAGTACTTC. Protein sequence: CASSFMGTSYEQYF.

The gene calls are TRBV12-3 or TRBV12-4 and TRBJ1-1; no clear D. With 6 bases removed from V and 2 bases from J, the gap between germline ends came to 16 bases. This CDR3 contains 15 residues. CDR3 in DNA: TGTGCCAGCAGCCCACGGGAGGGATTAAACACTGAAGCTTTCTTT. It encodes CASSPREGLNTEAFF.

The sample holds a few counts of this clonotype. The rearrangement links TRBV4-2 to TRBJ2-1; perhaps TRBD1 as D (5 bases). The CDR3 contains 18 residues. CDR1 is LGHNA, CDR2 YNFKEQ, per germline. With 0 bases removed from V and 0 bases from J, the gap between germline ends came to 15 bases. The CDR3 DNA follows: TGTGCCAGCAGCCAAGAGTTTGGGGCGTTTGGCTCCTACAATGAGCAGTTCTTC. It specifies CASSQEFGAFGSYNEQFF.

This clonotype has a handful of counts. The CDR3 is CASSLARGGSEAFF. CDR3 DNA: TGTGCCAGCAGTTTGGCGCGGGGCGGCTCTGAAGCTTTCTTT. The chain is built from TRBV12-3 or TRBV12-4 and TRBJ1-1; possibly TRBD1 for D (5 bases). The CDR3 spans 14 residues. Trimming removed 3 bases from V and 6 bases from J, with 14 bases in between.

This clonotype was detected only a few times. The chain is built from TRBV24-1 and TRBJ2-3; D may be TRBD2 (6 bases). Germline CDR1 is KGHDR and CDR2 is SFDVKD. This CDR3 is built from 15 residues. The V end lost 0 bases, the J end lost 3 bases, and 9 bases lay between the germline ends. Here the CDR3 reads CATSDLGGRTDTQYF. The CDR3 DNA is TGTGCCACCAGTGATTTGGGAGGGCGGACAGATACGCAGTATTTT.

This chain joins TRBV7-9 and TRBJ2-3, with TRBD2 as a possible D gene (5 bases). V was shortened by 1 base and J by 1 base, with 12 bases between the two germline ends. There are 16 residues in the CDR3. Germline lookup yields CDR1 SEHNR and CDR2 FQNEAQ (reference sequence). In DNA, the CDR3 is TGTGCCAGCAGCTTAGGCGAGGGAACCCGCACAGATACGCAGTATTTT. Translating gives CASSLGEGTRTDTQYF. Variable domain in full (rest from reference TRBV7-9 and TRBJ2-3): DTGVSQNPRHKITKRGQNVTFRCDPISEHNRLYWYRQTLGQGPEFLTYFQNEAQLEKSRLLSDRFSAERPKGSFSTLEIQRTEQGDSAMYLCASSLGEGTRTDTQYFGPGTRLTVL.

The rearrangement uses TRBV7-2 and TRBJ2-2, with a possible D match to TRBD2 (5 bases). The CDR3 extends over 19 amino acids. Germline V lookup: CDR1 SGHTA, CDR2 FQGNSA. V lost 4 bases and J 2 bases, leaving 23 bases between the germline ends. The CDR3 is CASSSLRAVGSTNTGELFF. The CDR3 DNA sequence: TGTGCCAGCAGCTCCCTGAGGGCGGTCGGTTCGACTAACACCGGGGAGCTGTTTTTT.

This clonotype was counted between two and nine times. The rearrangement links TRBV5-1 to TRBJ2-5, with TRBD1 matching over 9 bases. Germline assignment: CDR1 SGHRS and CDR2 YFSETQ. This CDR3 has 16 residues. J was trimmed by 5 bases and V by 4 bases; bases with no gene match: 12. The CDR3 here is CASSRLPQGARETQYF. The CDR3 coding sequence is TGCGCCAGCAGCAGATTGCCACAGGGGGCCAGGGAGACCCAGTACTTC.

This clonotype was seen many times. The genes are TRBV7-8 and TRBJ1-6; no clear D. Germline V gives CDR1 SGHVS, CDR2 FQNEAQ. Trimming took off 1 base at V and 9 bases at J, with 10 bases between the two ends. CDR3 length equals 14 residues. CDR3 DNA sequence: TGTGCCAGCAGCTTAGTCCGTGAGACTTCACCCCTCCACTTT. It specifies CASSLVRETSPLHF.

This clonotype came up once. The chain uses TRBV20-1 and TRBJ2-1; D ambiguous. The CDR3 spans 12 residues. Germline CDR1 and CDR2: DFQATT and SNEGSKA (reference sequence). Between the trimmed V and J ends, which lost 3 bases and 5 bases, there was a span of 8 bases. The CDR3 region has the DNA TGCAGTGCTAGGGAATCAAACAATGAGCAGTTCTTC. Its translation: CSARESNNEQFF.

The chain is built from TRBV20-1 and TRBJ1-1; D unclear. Trimming left V 5 bases short and J 5 bases short, with 15 bases between. This CDR3 region has 13 residues. CDR1 is DFQATT and CDR2 is SNEGSKA in the germline V gene (reference sequence). CDR3 sequence: CSAVARAATEAFF. CDR3 DNA sequence: TGCAGTGCTGTGGCTAGGGCGGCAACTGAAGCTTTCTTT.

The chain couples TRBV25-1 to TRBJ2-7, with a possible D match to TRBD1 (6 bases). The length of the CDR3 is 11 residues. Deletions cut 7 bases from V and 6 bases from J, with 10 bases between. The germline gives CDR1 MGHDK, CDR2 SYGVNS. The CDR3 region has the DNA TGTGCCAGCACTCAGGGGAGCGAGCAGTACTTC. This sequence encodes CASTQGSEQYF.

The chain links TRBV5-1 to TRBJ2-2; D call uncertain. V lost 4 bases and J lost 0, with 10 bases in between. This CDR3 has 15 residues. In germline, CDR1 is SGHRS, CDR2 YFSETQ. The CDR3 region is CASSTDGPNTGELFF. Written as DNA, the CDR3 is TGCGCCAGCAGCACGGACGGACCGAACACCGGGGAGCTGTTTTTT.

This clonotype was detected a few times. This sequence joins TRBV7-9 and TRBJ1-1, with 7 bases aligning to TRBD1. From germline, CDR1 is SEHNR and CDR2 FQNEAQ (reference sequence). V was pared by 3 bases and J by 8 bases, with 6 bases of the junction left unmatched. The CDR3 extends over 13 amino acids. For the CDR3, the DNA is TGTGCCAGCAGCTTGTACAGGGGATCGGAAGCTTTCTTT. Translation: CASSLYRGSEAFF.

This rearrangement joins TRBV29-1 to TRBJ2-7; 7 bases match TRBD1. The germline V gene encodes CDR1 SQVTM and CDR2 ANQGSEA. The CDR3 is made up of 12 amino acids. The CDR3 DNA is TGCAACGTAGCACAGGGGCCCTACGAGCAGTACTTC. This codes for CNVAQGPYEQYF.